This T cell receptor beta chain appears in the sequencing data of a study of cytomegalovirus exposure and HLA in healthy donors. The study's findings and limits: A list of roughly 160 TCR beta chains associated with cytomegalovirus was given.

Donors were nominally healthy when sampled, though unrecorded immune exposures were likely. Note on this clone: Its specificity is not known.

The CDR3 sequence is 12 residues long. Trimming pared 0 bases from V and 8 bases from J, leaving 7 bases between. Germline V gene data show CDR1 as SGHRS and CDR2 as YFSETQ. The PCR ran on 60 Vbeta and 13 Jbeta primers. TCRdb's copy holds only in-frame clones and misses some; the assay was immunoSEQ multiplex PCR. This table lists fewer than 35,000 clones. This clonotype was obtained from a female donor in good health and CMV-seronegative. V is TRBV5-1 and J is TRBJ2-3; maybe TRBD2 (5 bases). The sequenced sample was PBMCs. The CDR3 sequence is CASSLDAGTQYF. The DNA for the CDR3 is TGCGCCAGCAGCTTGGACGCGGGTACGCAGTATTTT.